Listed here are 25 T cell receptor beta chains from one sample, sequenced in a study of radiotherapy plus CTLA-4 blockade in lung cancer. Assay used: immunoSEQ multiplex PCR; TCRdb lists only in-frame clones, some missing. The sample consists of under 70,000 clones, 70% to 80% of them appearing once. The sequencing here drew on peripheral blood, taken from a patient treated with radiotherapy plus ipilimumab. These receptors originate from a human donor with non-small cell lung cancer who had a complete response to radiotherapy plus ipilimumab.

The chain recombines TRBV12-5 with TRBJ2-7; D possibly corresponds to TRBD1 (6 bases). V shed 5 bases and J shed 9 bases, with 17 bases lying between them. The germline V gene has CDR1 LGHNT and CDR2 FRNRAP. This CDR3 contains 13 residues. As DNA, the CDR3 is TGTGCTAGTGGTACGGGGACAATTGATTGGCAGTACTTC. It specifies CASGTGTIDWQYF.

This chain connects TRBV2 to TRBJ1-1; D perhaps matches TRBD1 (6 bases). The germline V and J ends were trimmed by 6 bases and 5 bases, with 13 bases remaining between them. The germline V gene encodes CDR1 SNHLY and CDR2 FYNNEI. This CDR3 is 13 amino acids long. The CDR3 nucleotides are TGTGCCAGCAGCGGACCGGGGGCTACTGAAGCTTTCTTT. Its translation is CASSGPGATEAFF.

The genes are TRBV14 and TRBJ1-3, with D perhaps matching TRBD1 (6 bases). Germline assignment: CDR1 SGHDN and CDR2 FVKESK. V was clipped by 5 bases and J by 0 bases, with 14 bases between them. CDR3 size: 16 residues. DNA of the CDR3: TGTGCCAGCAGCGCACGACAGGTCATCTCTGGAAACACCATATATTTT. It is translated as CASSARQVISGNTIYF. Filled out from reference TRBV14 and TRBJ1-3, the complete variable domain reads EAGVTQFPSHSVIEKGQTVTLRCDPISGHDNLYWYRRVMGKEIKFLLHFVKESKQDESGMPNNRFLAERTGGTYSTLKVQPAELEDSGVYFCASSARQVISGNTIYFGEGSWLTVV.

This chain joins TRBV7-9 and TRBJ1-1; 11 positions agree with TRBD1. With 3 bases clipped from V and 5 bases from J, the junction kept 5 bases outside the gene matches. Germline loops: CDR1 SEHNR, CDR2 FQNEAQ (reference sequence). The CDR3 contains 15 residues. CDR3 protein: CASSLYGTGGTEAFF. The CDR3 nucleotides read TGTGCCAGCAGCTTGTATGGGACAGGGGGTACTGAAGCTTTCTTT.

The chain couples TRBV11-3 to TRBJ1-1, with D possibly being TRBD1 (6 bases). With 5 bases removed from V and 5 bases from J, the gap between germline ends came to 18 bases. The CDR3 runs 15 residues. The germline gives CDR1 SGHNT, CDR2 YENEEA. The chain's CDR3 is CASSALGGRGTEAFF. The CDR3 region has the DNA TGTGCCAGCAGCGCATTGGGAGGGAGGGGGACTGAAGCTTTCTTT. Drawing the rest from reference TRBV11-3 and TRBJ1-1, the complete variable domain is EAGVVQSPRYKIIEKKQPVAFWCNPISGHNTLYWYLQNLGQGPELLIRYENEEAVDDSQLPKDRFSAERLKGVDSTLKIQPAELGDSAVYLCASSALGGRGTEAFFGQGTRLTVV.

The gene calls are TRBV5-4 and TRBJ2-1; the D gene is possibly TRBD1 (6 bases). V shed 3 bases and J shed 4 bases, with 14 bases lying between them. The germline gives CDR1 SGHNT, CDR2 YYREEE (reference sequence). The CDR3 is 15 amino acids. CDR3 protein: CASSSSDSRYNEQFF. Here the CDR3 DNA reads TGTGCCAGCAGCTCCTCGGACAGCCGGTACAATGAGCAGTTCTTC.

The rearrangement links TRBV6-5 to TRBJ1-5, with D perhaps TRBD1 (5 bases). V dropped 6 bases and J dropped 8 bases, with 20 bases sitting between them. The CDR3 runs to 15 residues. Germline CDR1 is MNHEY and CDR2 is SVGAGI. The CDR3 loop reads CASRATVIRSEPQHF. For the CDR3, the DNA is TGTGCCAGCAGAGCGACAGTGATTAGAAGTGAGCCCCAGCATTTT.

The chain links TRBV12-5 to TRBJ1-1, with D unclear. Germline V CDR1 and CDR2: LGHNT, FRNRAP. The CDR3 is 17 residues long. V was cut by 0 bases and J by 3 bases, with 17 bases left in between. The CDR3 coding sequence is TGTGCTAGTGGTTTGGTAATTTCAGGACTTGGGGACACTGAAGCTTTCTTT. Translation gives CASGLVISGLGDTEAFF.

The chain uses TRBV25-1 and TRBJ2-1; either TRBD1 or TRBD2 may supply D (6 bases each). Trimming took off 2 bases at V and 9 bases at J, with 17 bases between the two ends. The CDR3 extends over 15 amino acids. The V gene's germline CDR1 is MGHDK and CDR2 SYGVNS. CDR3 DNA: TGTGCCAGCAGTGAAAGGGGGGTTAATCTTCTTGAGCAGTTCTTC. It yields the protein CASSERGVNLLEQFF.

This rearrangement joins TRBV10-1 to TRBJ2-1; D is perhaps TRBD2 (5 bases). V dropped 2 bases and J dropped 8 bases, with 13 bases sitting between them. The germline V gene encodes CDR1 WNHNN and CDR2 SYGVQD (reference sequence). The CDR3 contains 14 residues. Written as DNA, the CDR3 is TGCGCCAGCAGTGAGGGCCCCAGCGGCTATGAGCAGTTCTTC. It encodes CASSEGPSGYEQFF.

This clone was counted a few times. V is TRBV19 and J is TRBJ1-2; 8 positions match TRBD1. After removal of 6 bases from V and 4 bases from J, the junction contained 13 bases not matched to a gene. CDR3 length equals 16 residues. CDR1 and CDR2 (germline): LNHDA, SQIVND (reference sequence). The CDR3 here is CASRDRGRVVGYGYTF. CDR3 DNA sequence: TGTGCCAGTAGAGACAGGGGAAGAGTGGTTGGCTATGGCTACACCTTC.

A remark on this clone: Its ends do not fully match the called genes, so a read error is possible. CDR3: CAWSVGGGGEGRSFF. The CDR3 bases are TGTGCCTGGAGTGTTGGAGGCGGAGGGGAAGGTAGGAGCTTCTTC. The chain has TRBV30 and TRBJ1-2; tentatively, D is TRBD1 (5 bases). Germline V lookup: CDR1 GTSNPN, CDR2 SVGIG (reference sequence). The CDR3 covers 15 residues.

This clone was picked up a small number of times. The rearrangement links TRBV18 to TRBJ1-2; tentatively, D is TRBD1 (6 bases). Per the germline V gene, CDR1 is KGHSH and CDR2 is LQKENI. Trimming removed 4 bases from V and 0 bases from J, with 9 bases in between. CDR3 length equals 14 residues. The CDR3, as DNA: TGTGCCAGCTCACTGGACAGAGCTAACTATGGCTACACCTTC. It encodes CASSLDRANYGYTF.

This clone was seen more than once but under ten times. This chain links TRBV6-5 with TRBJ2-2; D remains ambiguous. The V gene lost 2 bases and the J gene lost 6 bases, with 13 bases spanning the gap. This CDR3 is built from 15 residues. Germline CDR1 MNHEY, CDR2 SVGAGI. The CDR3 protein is CASSYGFLRSGELFF. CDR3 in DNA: TGTGCCAGCAGTTACGGTTTCTTAAGATCCGGGGAGCTGTTTTTT.

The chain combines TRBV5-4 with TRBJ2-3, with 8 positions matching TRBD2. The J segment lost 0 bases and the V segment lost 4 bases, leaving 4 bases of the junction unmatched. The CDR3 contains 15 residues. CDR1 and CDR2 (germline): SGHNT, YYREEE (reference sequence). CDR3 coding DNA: TGTGCCAGCAGCCAAACTAGCGGAAGCACAGATACGCAGTATTTT. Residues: CASSQTSGSTDTQYF.

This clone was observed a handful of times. CDR3 sequence (DNA): TGTGCCAGTACCCTAACCTTCGGCGGCTCCTACGAGCAGTACTTC. Translated: CASTLTFGGSYEQYF. The chain links TRBV19 to TRBJ2-7; D gene ambiguous. Trimming cost V 7 bases and J 0 bases, with 16 bases left between them. Germline V gives CDR1 LNHDA, CDR2 SQIVND (reference sequence). CDR3 length: 15 amino acids. Complete variable domain (other parts from reference TRBV19 and TRBJ2-7): DGGITQSPKYLFRKEGQNVTLSCEQNLNHDAMYWYRQDPGQGLRLIYYSQIVNDFQKGDIAEGYSVSREKKESFPLTVTSAQKNPTAFYLCASTLTFGGSYEQYFGPGTRLTVT.

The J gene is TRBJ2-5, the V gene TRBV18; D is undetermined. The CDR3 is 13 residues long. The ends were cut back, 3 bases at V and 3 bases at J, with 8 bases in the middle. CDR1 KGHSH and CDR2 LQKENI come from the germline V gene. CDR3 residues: CASSPRREETQYF. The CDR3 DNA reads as TGTGCCAGCTCACCCCGACGGGAAGAGACCCAGTACTTC. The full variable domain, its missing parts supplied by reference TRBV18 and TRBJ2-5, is NAGVMQNPRHLVRRRGQEARLRCSPMKGHSHVYWYRQLPEEGLKFMVYLQKENIIDESGMPKERFSAEFPKEGPSILRIQQVVRGDSAAYFCASSPRREETQYFGPGTRLLVL.

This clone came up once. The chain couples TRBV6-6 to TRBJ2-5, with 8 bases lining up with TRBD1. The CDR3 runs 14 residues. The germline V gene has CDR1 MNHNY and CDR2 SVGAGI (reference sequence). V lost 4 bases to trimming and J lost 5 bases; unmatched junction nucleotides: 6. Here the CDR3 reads CASSFGTGRETQYF. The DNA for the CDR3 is TGTGCCAGCAGTTTTGGGACAGGCCGGGAGACCCAGTACTTC.

CDR3 in amino acids: CASSERAGWGSNQPQHF. CDR3 coding DNA: TGTGCCAGCAGTGAACGTGCCGGATGGGGTAGCAATCAGCCCCAGCATTTT. The gene calls are TRBV6-1 and TRBJ1-5, with D unresolved. CDR1 is MNHNS and CDR2 is SASEGT in the germline V gene. The V end was cut by 2 bases, the J end by 0 bases, with 14 bases between. This CDR3 is built from 17 residues.

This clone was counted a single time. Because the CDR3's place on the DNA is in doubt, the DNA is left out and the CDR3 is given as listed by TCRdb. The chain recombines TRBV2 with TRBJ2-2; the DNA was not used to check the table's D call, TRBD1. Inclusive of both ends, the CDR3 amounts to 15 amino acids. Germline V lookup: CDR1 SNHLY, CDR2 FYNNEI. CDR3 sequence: CASSVGQRRAGELFF.

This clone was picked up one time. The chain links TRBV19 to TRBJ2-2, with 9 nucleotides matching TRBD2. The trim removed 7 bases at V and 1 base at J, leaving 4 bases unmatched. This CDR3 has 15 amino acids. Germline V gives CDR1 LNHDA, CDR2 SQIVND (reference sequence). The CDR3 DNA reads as TGTGCCAGTATTCAAGCGGGGGGGAACACCGGGGAGCTGTTTTTT. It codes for CASIQAGGNTGELFF.

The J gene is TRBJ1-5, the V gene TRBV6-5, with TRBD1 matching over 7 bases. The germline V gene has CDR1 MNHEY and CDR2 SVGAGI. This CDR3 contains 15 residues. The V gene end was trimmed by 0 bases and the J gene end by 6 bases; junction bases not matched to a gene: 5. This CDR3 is CASSYSQQGSQPQHF. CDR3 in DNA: TGTGCCAGCAGTTACTCGCAACAGGGGAGTCAGCCCCAGCATTTT.

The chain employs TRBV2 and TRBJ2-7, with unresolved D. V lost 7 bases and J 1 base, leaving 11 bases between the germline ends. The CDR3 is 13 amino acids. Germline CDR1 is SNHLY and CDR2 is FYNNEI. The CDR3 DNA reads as TGTGCCAGCAAGGATTTCGGGTCCTACGAGCAGTACTTC. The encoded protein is CASKDFGSYEQYF.

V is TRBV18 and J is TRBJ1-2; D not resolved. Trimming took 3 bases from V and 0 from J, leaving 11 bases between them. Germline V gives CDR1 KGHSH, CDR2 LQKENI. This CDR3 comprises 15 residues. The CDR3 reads CASSPGSGANYGYTF. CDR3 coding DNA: TGTGCCAGCTCACCCGGGAGCGGAGCTAACTATGGCTACACCTTC.

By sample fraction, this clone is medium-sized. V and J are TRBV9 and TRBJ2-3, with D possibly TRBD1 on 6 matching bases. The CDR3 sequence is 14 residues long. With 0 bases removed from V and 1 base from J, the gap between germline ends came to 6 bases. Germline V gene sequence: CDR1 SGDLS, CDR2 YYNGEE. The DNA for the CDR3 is TGTGCCAGCAGCGTAGGACAGGGCACAGATACGCAGTATTTT. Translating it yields CASSVGQGTDTQYF.